These T cell receptor beta chains were read from a single sample in a study of control samples from healthy donors and cancer patients. Libraries were prepared by immunoSEQ multiplex PCR; TCRdb keeps only in-frame clonotypes and omits some of them. The table lists under 150,000 clones, roughly 86% of them singletons. Sequenced material: PBMCs. The receptors were gathered from a man between 45 and 60 years old with head and neck cancer. The CDR3 runs from the conserved cysteine through the conserved F or W. The order of the fields is clone size, J gene, V gene, D gene, CDR3 protein, CDR3 DNA. The D gene is left open where the match is weak. Where a row states a size, it is once, few, many or the class of an expanded clone; other rows omit it.

. | TRBJ1-1 | TRBV4-1 | . | CASSQDPTRALREAFF | TGCGCCAGCAGCCAAGATCCTACAAGGGCCTTGAGGGAAGCTTTCTTT
. | TRBJ1-2 | TRBV10-1 | . | CASSDDGDYGYTF | TGCGCCAGCAGTGACGACGGGGACTATGGCTACACCTTC
. | TRBJ2-1 | TRBV6-2/TRBV6-3 | . | CASSYQVLRANEQFF | TGTGCCAGCAGTTACCAGGTTCTTCGCGCGAATGAGCAGTTCTTC
. | TRBJ1-5 | TRBV19 | . | CASKNPNQPQHF | TGTGCCAGTAAGAACCCCAATCAGCCCCAGCATTTT
few | TRBJ2-1 | TRBV27 | TRBD1 | CASTTGVSYKKQFF | TGTGCCAGCACAACAGGGGTTAGCTACAAAAAGCAGTTCTTC
. | TRBJ1-6 | TRBV6-4 | . | CASSSDIFNSPLHF | TGTGCCAGCAGTTCCGACATCTTCAATTCACCCCTCCACTTT
. | TRBJ1-2 | TRBV4-1 | TRBD1 | CASSRSETGNYGYTF | TGCGCCAGCAGCCGATCGGAGACAGGGAACTATGGCTACACCTTC
. | TRBJ2-5 | TRBV7-9 | TRBD2 | CASSLVGTSGGTGETQYF | TGTGCCAGCAGCTTAGTTGGGACTAGCGGGGGGACTGGAGAGACCCAGTACTTC
. | TRBJ2-2 | TRBV5-1 | TRBD2 | CASSFAGLAGELFF | TGCGCCAGCAGCTTCGCCGGACTAGCCGGGGAGCTGTTTTTT
. | TRBJ2-1 | TRBV10-3 | . | CAISDKSAGTSYNEQFF | TGTGCCATCAGTGATAAATCCGCGGGGACCTCTTACAATGAGCAGTTCTTC
. | TRBJ1-2 | TRBV24-1 | TRBD1 | CATSDSGTGGYGYTF | TGTGCCACCAGTGATTCGGGGACAGGGGGCTATGGCTACACCTTC
. | TRBJ2-1 | TRBV28 | TRBD2 | CASTARGMSGRPGSYNEQFF | TGTGCCAGCACCGCTAGGGGGATGAGCGGGAGGCCGGGCTCCTACAATGAGCAGTTCTTC
. | TRBJ1-2 | TRBV12-5 | . | CASGLNTGRSGYTF | TGTGCTAGTGGTTTGAACACAGGGAGGTCTGGCTACACCTTC
. | TRBJ2-5 | TRBV11-2 | . | CASSHRLGGETQYF | TGTGCCAGCAGCCATCGACTAGGAGGGGAGACCCAGTACTTC
. | TRBJ1-6 | TRBV11-2 | . | CASSLDPGLSPLHF | TGTGCCAGCAGCTTAGACCCAGGGCTCTCACCCCTCCACTTT
. | TRBJ2-3 | TRBV7-3 | TRBD1 | CASRERTGGTQYF | TGTGCCAGCAGAGAGCGGACAGGCGGGACGCAGTATTTT
. | TRBJ1-6 | TRBV6-5 | . | CASTLDSSYNSPLHF | TGTGCCAGCACCCTAGACAGCTCCTATAATTCACCCCTCCACTTT
once | TRBJ2-1 | TRBV7-9 | TRBD1 | CASSLVTGGAQDEQFF | TGTGCCAGCAGCTTAGTAACAGGGGGCGCACAAGATGAGCAGTTCTTC
. | TRBJ1-3 | TRBV19 | TRBD1 | CATSTRGLSGNTIYF | TGTGCCACCTCAACCAGGGGGCTGTCTGGAAACACCATATATTTT
. | TRBJ2-5 | TRBV7-8 | TRBD1 | CASSSSLAGTGFQETQYF | TGTGCCAGCAGCTCCTCCTTGGCGGGGACAGGATTCCAAGAGACCCAGTACTTC
. | TRBJ2-2 | TRBV7-3 | . | CASSFDVGVTGELFF | TGTGCCAGCAGCTTCGACGTGGGGGTAACCGGGGAGCTGTTTTTT
. | TRBJ1-5 | TRBV6-5 | . | CASSYAGVGQPQHF | TGTGCCAGCAGTTACGCAGGCGTTGGACAGCCCCAGCATTTT
. | TRBJ2-7 | TRBV30 | . | CAWSVQSESAQYF | TGTGCCTGGAGTGTACAGTCAGAGTCGGCGCAGTACTTC
. | TRBJ2-3 | TRBV28 | TRBD2 | CASTYDLAGGLGTDTQYF | TGTGCCAGCACCTACGATCTAGCGGGAGGCTTGGGCACAGATACGCAGTATTTT
. | TRBJ2-3 | TRBV12-3/TRBV12-4 | . | CASSLADTQYF | TGTGCCAGCAGTTTAGCAGATACGCAGTATTTT
. | TRBJ2-1 | TRBV18 | TRBD2 | CASSPPLRGGQFF | TGTGCCAGCTCACCACCGTTGCGGGGGGGGCAGTTCTTC
. | TRBJ2-5 | TRBV5-1 | . | CASSLWHSQETQYF | TGCGCCAGCAGCTTGTGGCACAGCCAAGAGACCCAGTACTTC
. | TRBJ1-6 | TRBV5-6 | . | CASSLARGAPLHF | TGTGCCAGCAGCTTGGCCCGGGGGGCACCCCTCCACTTT
. | TRBJ2-7 | TRBV6-1 | . | CASSERAGTSYEQYF | TGTGCCAGCAGTGAACGGGCAGGAACCTCCTACGAGCAGTACTTC
once | TRBJ2-7 | TRBV29-1 | TRBD2 | CSVDWTSGTEGEQYF | TGCAGCGTTGATTGGACTAGCGGGACTGAGGGTGAGCAGTACTTC
. | TRBJ2-1 | TRBV7-9 | TRBD2 | CASSISGGLNNEQFF | TGTGCCAGCAGCATCAGCGGGGGGCTAAACAATGAGCAGTTCTTC